This is a list of T cell receptor beta chains from one sample in a study of cytomegalovirus exposure and HLA in healthy donors. Clones were sequenced by immunoSEQ multiplex PCR, and TCRdb holds only the in-frame ones, with some missing. The table records under 200,000 clones, roughly 77% of them present only once. The specimen was PBMCs. The receptor source for this set is a woman in her thirties or forties in good health and CMV-seropositive. Both conserved end residues are part of each CDR3. A D gene is named only where the DNA matches it firmly. Expanded clones are given a class, and other clones once, few, many or no size at all.

J gene,D gene,V gene,clone size,CDR3 protein,CDR3 DNA
TRBJ2-7,TRBD1,TRBV6-5,-,CATGSRTGVYEQYF,TGTGCCACAGGATCGAGGACAGGGGTCTACGAGCAGTACTTC
TRBJ2-7,TRBD2,TRBV29-1,-,CSGSAGSSYEQYF,TGCAGCGGTTCAGCGGGATCCTCCTACGAGCAGTACTTC
TRBJ2-7,TRBD2,TRBV4-1,once,CASSQDPTGGPSLQYF,TGCGCCAGCAGCCAAGACCCCACGGGAGGGCCTTCATTGCAGTACTTC
TRBJ2-6,TRBD1,TRBV27,-,CASSVTGEAPGANVLTF,TGTGCCAGCAGCGTGACAGGGGAGGCCCCTGGGGCCAACGTCCTGACTTTC
TRBJ2-3,TRBD2,TRBV7-2,few,CASSLGLAGVDTQYF,TGTGCCAGCAGCTTAGGACTAGCGGGAGTAGATACGCAGTATTTT
TRBJ1-5,TRBD1,TRBV2,-,CASSETGRNQPQHF,TGTGCCAGCAGTGAGACAGGGCGAAATCAGCCCCAGCATTTT
TRBJ2-5,TRBD2,TRBV6-1,-,CASDRDYEETQYF,TGTGCCAGTGACCGGGACTATGAAGAGACCCAGTACTTC
TRBJ2-7,TRBD2,TRBV6-5,few,CASSYSGTSGYEQYF,TGTGCCAGCAGTTACTCCGGGACTAGCGGCTACGAGCAGTACTTC
TRBJ1-2,-,TRBV7-2,-,CASSLLDSANYGHTF,TGTGCCAGCAGCTTACTAGACAGCGCTAACTATGGCCACACCTTC
TRBJ2-7,TRBD2,TRBV11-3,-,CASSPLAGGSYEQYF,TGTGCCAGCAGCCCACTAGCGGGAGGCTCCTACGAGCAGTACTTC
TRBJ1-6,-,TRBV6-6,-,CASKDRNNSPLHF,TGTGCCAGCAAGGACAGAAATAATTCACCCCTCCACTTT
TRBJ2-1,TRBD1,TRBV4-2,-,CASSRLRDSSYNEQFF,TGTGCCAGCAGCCGACTCCGGGACAGCTCCTACAATGAGCAGTTCTTC
TRBJ2-2,-,TRBV6-1,-,CASSEGTANTGELFF,TGTGCCAGCAGTGAAGGGACAGCTAACACCGGGGAGCTGTTTTTT
TRBJ1-4,TRBD1,TRBV25-1,once,CASSESIHRGRVEKLFF,TGTGCCAGCAGTGAATCTATTCACAGGGGGCGTGTTGAAAAACTGTTTTTT
TRBJ2-7,TRBD2,TRBV7-2,-,CASSLGAGGPQYEQYF,TGTGCCAGCAGCTTAGGAGCGGGAGGGCCTCAATACGAGCAGTACTTC
TRBJ2-2,TRBD1,TRBV5-1,few,CASSPGQGGSTGELFF,TGCGCCAGCAGTCCTGGACAGGGCGGAAGCACCGGGGAGCTGTTTTTT
TRBJ1-2,-,TRBV7-9,-,CASSPAGQDYGYTF,TGTGCCAGCAGCCCGGCGGGGCAAGACTATGGCTACACCTTC
TRBJ2-5,-,TRBV7-2,-,CASSRGNRETQYF,TGTGCCAGCAGCCGGGGGAACCGGGAGACCCAGTACTTC
TRBJ1-2,-,TRBV14,-,CASSQDPTGDYTF,TGTGCCAGCAGCCAAGACCCGACAGGAGACTACACCTTC
TRBJ2-7,TRBD1,TRBV10-3,few,CATWTGTTYEQYF,TGTGCCACTTGGACAGGGACCACCTACGAGCAGTACTTC
TRBJ1-1,TRBD1,TRBV29-1,-,CSGTGVGTEAFF,TGCAGCGGGACAGGTGTCGGCACTGAAGCTTTCTTT
TRBJ2-2,-,TRBV21-1,few,CASSKRDRGWTGELFF,TGTGCCAGCAGCAAAAGGGACAGGGGATGGACCGGGGAGCTGTTTTTT
TRBJ1-1,TRBD1,TRBV2,few,CASSGQGDGTEAFF,TGTGCCAGCAGTGGACAGGGGGATGGGACTGAAGCTTTCTTT
TRBJ1-2,-,TRBV2,-,CASRGWEGPTYGYTF,TGTGCCAGCAGGGGGTGGGAGGGGCCTACCTATGGCTACACCTTC
TRBJ2-3,TRBD2,TRBV5-1,-,CASSFAAGGSGDTQYF,TGCGCCAGCAGCTTTGCAGCGGGAGGGTCCGGAGATACGCAGTATTTT
TRBJ1-1,-,TRBV11-3,-,CASSLRWGLDTEAFF,TGTGCCAGCAGCCTCCGGTGGGGGCTGGACACTGAAGCTTTCTTT
TRBJ1-2,-,TRBV5-1,-,CASSLAGWGYTF,TGCGCCAGCAGCTTGGCAGGATGGGGCTACACCTTC
TRBJ2-3,-,TRBV5-5,-,CASTGIGFTDTQYF,TGTGCCAGCACCGGGATAGGGTTCACAGATACGCAGTATTTT
TRBJ1-1,-,TRBV2,-,CASSEFGGENTEAFF,TGTGCCAGCAGTGAATTTGGGGGGGAGAACACTGAAGCTTTCTTT
TRBJ2-1,-,TRBV30,-,CAWTPGSGISYNEQFF,TGTGCCTGGACCCCCGGAAGCGGCATATCCTACAATGAGCAGTTCTTC
TRBJ2-5,-,TRBV15,-,CATSVTGYQETQYF,TGTGCCACCTCTGTAACAGGGTACCAAGAGACCCAGTACTTC
TRBJ2-3,TRBD2,TRBV6-4,-,CASSQGTSGFTDTQYF,TGTGCCAGCAGCCAAGGGACTAGCGGGTTCACAGATACGCAGTATTTT
TRBJ2-7,-,TRBV7-6,-,CASSFVGTPNYEQYF,TGTGCCAGCAGTTTCGTGGGGACTCCCAACTACGAGCAGTACTTC
TRBJ2-1,-,TRBV19,-,CASSMSALVLNEQFF,TGTGCCAGTAGTATGTCAGCCCTAGTCCTCAATGAGCAGTTCTTC
TRBJ1-1,TRBD1,TRBV7-2,once,CASRITGGPNTEAFF,TGTGCCAGCAGGATTACAGGGGGACCTAACACTGAAGCTTTCTTT
TRBJ2-7,-,TRBV6-5,-,CASSYSYRKPYEQYF,TGTGCCAGCAGTTACTCCTATCGAAAACCCTACGAGCAGTACTTC
TRBJ2-3,TRBD2,TRBV7-2,-,CASSLDGSSGMTQYF,TGTGCCAGCAGCTTAGATGGTTCTAGCGGGATGACGCAGTATTTT
TRBJ2-5,TRBD2,TRBV7-2,-,CASSLDLAGGRRETQYF,TGTGCCAGCAGCTTAGACCTAGCGGGGGGGCGGCGGGAGACCCAGTACTTC
TRBJ2-3,-,TRBV4-3,-,CASSQSSSTDTQYF,TGCGCCAGCAGCCAGAGCTCTAGCACAGATACGCAGTATTTT
TRBJ2-7,TRBD2,TRBV30,-,CAWIGLAGAEQYF,TGTGCCTGGATAGGACTAGCGGGAGCTGAGCAGTACTTC
TRBJ1-1,-,TRBV5-1,-,CASSAKEGTEAFF,TGCGCCAGCAGTGCCAAGGAGGGCACTGAAGCTTTCTTT
TRBJ1-1,-,TRBV5-1,-,CASSLMTDMNTEAFF,TGCGCCAGCAGTCTTATGACAGATATGAACACTGAAGCTTTCTTT
TRBJ1-1,TRBD1,TRBV25-1,-,CASSAGDRGKAFF,TGTGCCAGCAGTGCAGGGGACAGGGGTAAAGCTTTCTTT
TRBJ2-4,TRBD1,TRBV4-2,-,CASSHTDGTGLDIQYF,TGTGCCAGCAGCCATACAGACGGGACAGGGCTTGACATTCAGTACTTC
TRBJ2-7,-,TRBV11-3,once,CASSPSGADEQYF,TGTGCCAGCAGCCCCTCAGGGGCGGATGAGCAGTACTTC
TRBJ1-1,TRBD1,TRBV5-1,-,CASNRQGDTEAFF,TGCGCCAGCAATCGACAGGGGGACACTGAAGCTTTCTTT
TRBJ1-4,-,TRBV7-2,-,CASSSAGREDEKLFF,TGTGCCAGCAGCTCTGCGGGACGGGAAGATGAAAAACTGTTTTTT
TRBJ2-3,-,TRBV18,-,CASSPQGPRTDTQYF,TGTGCCAGCTCACCTCAGGGGCCCCGCACAGATACGCAGTATTTT
TRBJ1-3,-,TRBV4-1,-,CASSQGPASGNTIYF,TGCGCCAGCAGCCAAGGGCCCGCCTCTGGAAACACCATATATTTT
TRBJ2-3,TRBD2,TRBV11-2,-,CASSLRGLGDTQYF,TGTGCCAGCAGCCTTCGGGGACTAGGGGATACGCAGTATTTT
TRBJ2-2,TRBD1,TRBV6-1,-,CASSEGQGYTGELFF,TGTGCCAGCAGTGAAGGACAGGGTTACACCGGGGAGCTGTTTTTT
TRBJ1-4,TRBD1,TRBV5-1,once,CASSSGGTGRNEKLFF,TGCGCCAGCAGCTCGGGCGGGACAGGACGTAATGAAAAACTGTTTTTT
TRBJ2-6,TRBD1,TRBV19,-,CASSIVGQGSGANVLTF,TGTGCCAGTAGTATAGTGGGACAGGGATCTGGGGCCAACGTCCTGACTTTC
TRBJ2-4,TRBD2,TRBV18,few,CASSPRREDIQYF,TGTGCCAGCTCACCGAGACGGGAGGACATTCAGTACTTC
TRBJ2-1,TRBD2,TRBV18,-,CASSLTGTSGVNEQFF,TGTGCCAGCTCACTTACCGGGACTAGCGGAGTCAATGAGCAGTTCTTC
TRBJ2-1,-,TRBV7-6,-,CASSLRPPEDNEQFF,TGTGCCAGCAGCTTGAGGCCTCCGGAGGACAATGAGCAGTTCTTC
TRBJ2-7,TRBD1,TRBV6-5,-,CASSRRQGSDEQYF,TGTGCCAGCAGTCGCAGACAGGGAAGCGACGAGCAGTACTTC
TRBJ2-7,-,TRBV11-2,-,CASSLFQAHEQYF,TGTGCCAGCAGCTTATTTCAGGCCCACGAGCAGTACTTC
TRBJ2-5,TRBD2,TRBV25-1,-,CASSEGRVRETQYF,TGTGCCAGCAGTGAAGGGAGGGTCCGCGAGACCCAGTACTTC